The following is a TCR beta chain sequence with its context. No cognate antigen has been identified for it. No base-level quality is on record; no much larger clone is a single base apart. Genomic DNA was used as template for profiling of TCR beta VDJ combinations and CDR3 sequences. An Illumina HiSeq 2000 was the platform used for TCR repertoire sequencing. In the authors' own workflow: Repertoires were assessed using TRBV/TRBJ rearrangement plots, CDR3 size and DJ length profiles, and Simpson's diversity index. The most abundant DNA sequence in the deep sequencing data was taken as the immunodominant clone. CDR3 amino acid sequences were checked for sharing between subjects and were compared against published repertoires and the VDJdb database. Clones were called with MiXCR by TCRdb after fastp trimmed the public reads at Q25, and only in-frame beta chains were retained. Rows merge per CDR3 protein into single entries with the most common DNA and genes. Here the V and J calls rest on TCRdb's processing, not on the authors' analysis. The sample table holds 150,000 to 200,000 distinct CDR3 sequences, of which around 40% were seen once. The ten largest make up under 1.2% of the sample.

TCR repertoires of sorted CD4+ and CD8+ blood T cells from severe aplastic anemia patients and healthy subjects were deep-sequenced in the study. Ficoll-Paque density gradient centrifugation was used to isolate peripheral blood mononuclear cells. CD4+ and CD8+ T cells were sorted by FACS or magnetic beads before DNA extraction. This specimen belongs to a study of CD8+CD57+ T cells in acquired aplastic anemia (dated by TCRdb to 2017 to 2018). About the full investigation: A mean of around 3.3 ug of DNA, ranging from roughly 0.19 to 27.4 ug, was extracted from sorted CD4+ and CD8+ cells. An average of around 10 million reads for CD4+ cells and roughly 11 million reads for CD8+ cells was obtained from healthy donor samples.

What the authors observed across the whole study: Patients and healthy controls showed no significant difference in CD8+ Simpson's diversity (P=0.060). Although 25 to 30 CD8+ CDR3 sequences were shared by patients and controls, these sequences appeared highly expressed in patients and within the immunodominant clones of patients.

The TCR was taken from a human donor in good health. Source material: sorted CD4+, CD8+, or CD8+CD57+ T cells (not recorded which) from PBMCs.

The sequenced DNA is TGTGCCAGCGGTGGGACGGGGGTTGACACAGATACGCAGTATTTT. Protein translation: CASGGTGVDTDTQYF. The chain joins TRBV7-3 to TRBJ2-3; a tentative D match to TRBD2 spans 6 bases. Based on the germline V gene, the CDR1 and CDR2 sequences are SGHTA and FQGTGA. V is pared back by 8 bases and J by 2 bases, with 17 bases lying between the germline termini. The CDR3 contains 15 residues, cysteine and phenylalanine counted. Only the CDR3 DNA stays, 45 bases, in frame from base 1. Here the CDR3 is joined to the reference TRBV7-3 and TRBJ2-3 genes, and the full variable domain is: GAGVSQTPSNKVTEKGKYVELRCDPISGHTALYWYRQSLGQGPEFLIYFQGTGAADDSGLPNDRFFAVRPEGSVSTLKIQRTERGDSAVYLCASGGTGVDTDTQYFGPGTRLTVL.